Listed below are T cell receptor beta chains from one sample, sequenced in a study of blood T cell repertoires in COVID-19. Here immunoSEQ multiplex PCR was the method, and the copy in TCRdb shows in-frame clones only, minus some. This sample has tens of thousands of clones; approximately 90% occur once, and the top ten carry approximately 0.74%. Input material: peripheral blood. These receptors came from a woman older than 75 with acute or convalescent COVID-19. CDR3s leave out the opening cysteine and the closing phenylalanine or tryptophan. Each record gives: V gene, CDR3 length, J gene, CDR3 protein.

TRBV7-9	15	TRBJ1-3	ASSPESLRASGNTIY
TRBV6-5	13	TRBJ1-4	ASSYSGTGNEKLF
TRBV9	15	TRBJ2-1	ASSVGGGRIAYNEQF
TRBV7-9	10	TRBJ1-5	ASSLGQGTQH
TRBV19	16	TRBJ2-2	ASSPRLAGGPGTGELF
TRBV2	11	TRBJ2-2	ASSEYLPGELF
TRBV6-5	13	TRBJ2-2	ASSLNARGTGELF
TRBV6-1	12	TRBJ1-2	ASSEGGGSDGYT
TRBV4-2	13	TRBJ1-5	ASSQSLQSNQPQH
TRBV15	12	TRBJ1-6	ATSREDNNSPLH
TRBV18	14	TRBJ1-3	ASSPIGTGAGNTIY
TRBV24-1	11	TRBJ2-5	ATSQGTRETQY
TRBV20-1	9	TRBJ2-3	SVSGYDTQY
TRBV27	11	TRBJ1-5	ASKLTYNQPQH
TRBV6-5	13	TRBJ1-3	ASSQDRAGGNTIY
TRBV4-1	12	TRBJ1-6	ASSQDQGGSPLH
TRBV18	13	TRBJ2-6	ASSPPYKGAPVLT
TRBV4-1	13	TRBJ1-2	ASSQNRDRSYGYT
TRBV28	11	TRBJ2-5	ASTRDMRKTQY
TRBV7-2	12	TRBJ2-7	ASSPRQASYEQY
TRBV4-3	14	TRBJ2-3	ASSQQQGQGTDTQY
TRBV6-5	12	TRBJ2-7	ASEAGASSYEQY